The rows below give T cell receptor beta chains drawn from one sample of a study of blood T cell repertoires in COVID-19. Clones were read by immunoSEQ multiplex PCR, and TCRdb kept only the in-frame ones, dropping some. Counted here are about 86,000 clones, 87% occurring once; the ten biggest clones make up 0.85% to 1.3%. Sequencing was done on a sample of peripheral blood. These receptors originate from a human donor in a cohort sampled during active COVID-19. Each CDR3 is given with its conserved first and last residue. A D gene is named only where the DNA matches it firmly. Only some rows state a clone size, as once, few, many or a class for expanded clones.

D gene: NA; clone size: few; J gene: TRBJ1-1; V gene: TRBV7-2; CDR3 protein: CASSLSAGKAFF; CDR3 DNA: TGTGCCAGCAGCTTAAGTGCGGGGAAAGCTTTCTTT
D gene: NA; clone size: NA; J gene: TRBJ1-1; V gene: TRBV10-3; CDR3 protein: CAIKRDGNTEAFF; CDR3 DNA: TGTGCCATCAAGCGGGACGGGAACACTGAAGCTTTCTTT
D gene: NA; clone size: NA; J gene: TRBJ2-3; V gene: TRBV11-2; CDR3 protein: CASRGQGVQVDTQYF; CDR3 DNA: TGTGCCAGCAGGGGGCAGGGCGTACAAGTTGATACGCAGTATTTT
D gene: TRBD1; clone size: NA; J gene: TRBJ2-1; V gene: TRBV24-1; CDR3 protein: CATSDSPQGAVQFF; CDR3 DNA: TGTGCCACCAGTGATTCGCCGCAGGGGGCTGTCCAGTTCTTC
D gene: NA; clone size: NA; J gene: TRBJ1-6; V gene: TRBV12-2; CDR3 protein: CASRLDGRSSYNSPLHF; CDR3 DNA: TGTGCAAGTCGCTTAGACGGTAGGAGCTCCTATAATTCACCCCTCCACTTT
D gene: NA; clone size: few; J gene: TRBJ1-1; V gene: TRBV5-6; CDR3 protein: CASSITGSGIRMNTEAFF; CDR3 DNA: TGTGCCAGCAGCATAACAGGGTCGGGGATTAGAATGAACACTGAAGCTTTCTTT
D gene: NA; clone size: once; J gene: TRBJ2-3; V gene: TRBV28; CDR3 protein: CASSFLPGPLGTDTQYF; CDR3 DNA: TGTGCCAGCAGTTTCCTCCCCGGCCCCCTCGGGACAGATACGCAGTATTTT
D gene: NA; clone size: NA; J gene: TRBJ1-1; V gene: TRBV20-1; CDR3 protein: CSASGALEAFF; CDR3 DNA: TGCAGTGCTAGCGGAGCCCTTGAAGCTTTCTTT
D gene: NA; clone size: NA; J gene: TRBJ2-2; V gene: TRBV6-1; CDR3 protein: CASSEGAYTGELFF; CDR3 DNA: TGTGCCAGCAGTGAAGGAGCATACACCGGGGAGCTGTTTTTT
D gene: TRBD1; clone size: NA; J gene: TRBJ2-7; V gene: TRBV2; CDR3 protein: CASRWTGTHYEQYF; CDR3 DNA: TGTGCCAGCAGATGGACAGGGACCCACTACGAGCAGTACTTC
D gene: NA; clone size: few; J gene: TRBJ2-3; V gene: TRBV5-1; CDR3 protein: CASSLAGTDTQYF; CDR3 DNA: TGCGCCAGCAGCTTGGCGGGGACAGATACGCAGTATTTT
D gene: TRBD2; clone size: NA; J gene: TRBJ2-5; V gene: TRBV12-3/TRBV12-4; CDR3 protein: CASGRDIQETQYF; CDR3 DNA: TGTGCCAGCGGGAGGGATATTCAAGAGACCCAGTACTTC
D gene: TRBD2; clone size: NA; J gene: TRBJ2-1; V gene: TRBV7-9; CDR3 protein: CASSLLGLAGRSSYNEQFF; CDR3 DNA: TGTGCCAGCAGCTTACTGGGACTAGCGGGGCGGAGCTCCTACAATGAGCAGTTCTTC